Each of the 17 T cell receptor beta chains below was sequenced from the same sample in a study of T cell repertoires in cytomegalovirus infection. In TCRdb, the reads were re-called with MiXCR into one record per CDR3 protein. The table shows more than 85,000 distinct CDR3 sequences, with about 30% occurring only once. For these TCRs, the target antigens are not known. Sequenced material: CD8+ T cells from cultured PBMCs, taken from culture after CMV antigen stimulation. The receptors shown here come from a human donor in good health (CMV status not recorded). Some clones in this sample may be carry-over from other donors' samples.

J is TRBJ1-5 and V is TRBV2, with 7 bases matching TRBD1. V gave up 4 bases and J gave up 1 base; unmatched junction bases: 10. The CDR3 loop spans 17 amino acids. Germline-derived CDR1 and CDR2 are SNHLY and FYNNEI. The CDR3 DNA is TGTGCCAGCAGTGTCCGAGCGACAGGGTTAAGCAATCAGCCCCAGCATTTT. It specifies CASSVRATGLSNQPQHF.

The chain combines TRBV24-1 with TRBJ2-1; the D is unclear. The V and J ends lost 1 base and 7 bases respectively, with 13 bases between them. This CDR3 is built from 15 residues. Germline CDR1 KGHDR, CDR2 SFDVKD. For the CDR3, the DNA is TGTGCCACCAGTGATTTAGGTGACCTGGGGAATGAGCAGTTCTTC. Residues: CATSDLGDLGNEQFF.

The V and J genes are TRBV12-3 or TRBV12-4 and TRBJ2-7; weak D call: TRBD2 (7 bases). The length of the CDR3 is 17 residues. V was clipped by 4 bases and J by 3 bases, with 22 bases between them. The CDR3 bases are TGTGCCAGCAGTTCGTGGGGGCCCAAGGGGGGGATCTACGAGCAGTACTTC. Translating it yields CASSSWGPKGGIYEQYF.

The rearrangement links TRBV12-3 or TRBV12-4 to TRBJ2-1, with TRBD2 as a possible D gene (5 bases). The CDR3 loop spans 11 amino acids. Trimming cost V 6 bases and J 12 bases, with 12 bases left between them. The CDR3 region is CASRFSGSQFF. DNA for the CDR3: TGTGCCAGCAGGTTTTCGGGATCGCAGTTCTTC.

This clonotype occurred many times. The genes are TRBV27 and TRBJ1-6; 7 nucleotides agree with TRBD1. This CDR3 has 15 amino acids. Germline V CDR1 and CDR2: MNHEY, SMNVEV (reference sequence). V was clipped by 0 bases and J by 13 bases; unmatched bases: 9. This CDR3 is CASSLSGWRGLPLHF. CDR3 sequence (DNA): TGTGCCAGCAGTTTATCGGGTTGGAGGGGGCTCCCCCTCCACTTT.

This clonotype was recorded many times. The chain links TRBV12-3 or TRBV12-4 to TRBJ2-6; 7 bases map to TRBD1. The CDR3 has 20 residues. Trimming removed 6 bases from V and 3 bases from J; junction bases left unmatched: 20. The DNA for the CDR3 is TGTGCCAGCAGGTTCGCCACAGGGGAACTCGCAAACCTTGGGGCCAACGTCCTGACTTTC. Its translation is CASRFATGELANLGANVLTF.

Only a few counts were recorded for this clonotype. The CDR3 loop is CASKGGYTDTQYF. The CDR3 DNA is TGTGCCAGCAAGGGGGGATACACAGATACGCAGTATTTT. The chain is built from TRBV2 and TRBJ2-3, with D perhaps being TRBD1 or TRBD2 (6 bases each). Germline CDR1 and CDR2: SNHLY and FYNNEI. The length of the CDR3 is 13 residues. V was pared by 7 bases and J by 2 bases, with 10 bases between.

The chain combines TRBV30 with TRBJ1-3; D might be TRBD1 (6 bases). The CDR3 totals 15 residues. V dropped 1 base and J dropped 0 bases, with 10 bases sitting between them. Germline lookup yields CDR1 GTSNPN and CDR2 SVGIG (reference sequence). CDR3 in DNA: TGTGCCTGGAGTGCGGACAGTTCCTCTGGAAACACCATATATTTT. Translating it yields CAWSADSSSGNTIYF.

This chain links TRBV20-1 with TRBJ2-7; tentative D call: TRBD2 (6 bases). The length of the CDR3 is 13 residues. Germline V gives CDR1 DFQATT, CDR2 SNEGSKA (reference sequence). Trimming took off 2 bases at V and 2 bases at J, with 10 bases between the two ends. CDR3 amino acids: CSARSLATYEQYF. For the CDR3, the DNA is TGCAGTGCTAGAAGCCTAGCGACCTACGAGCAGTACTTC.

This chain connects TRBV7-9 to TRBJ2-1; TRBD1 matches 9 bases. CDR1 and CDR2 (germline): SEHNR, FQNEAQ (reference sequence). CDR3 length equals 14 residues. V lost 6 bases to trimming and J lost 2 bases; unmatched junction nucleotides: 2. Here the CDR3 DNA reads TGTGCCAGCAGAGACAGGGGGGCCTACAATGAGCAGTTCTTC. This codes for CASRDRGAYNEQFF.

This clonotype is deemed medium-sized. The chain links TRBV7-2 to TRBJ2-1; unclear D gene. V shed 5 bases and J shed 10 bases, with 12 bases lying between them. The CDR3 runs 12 residues. Germline CDR1 SGHTA, CDR2 FQGNSA. CDR3 DNA sequence: TGTGCCAGCAGCCTAGTTTGGGCCGAGCAGTTCTTC. Protein sequence: CASSLVWAEQFF.

This clonotype was counted only a few times. The CDR3 spells CASSLEGGTDGYEQYF. The CDR3 DNA follows: TGTGCCAGCAGCTTAGAAGGTGGGACAGACGGCTACGAGCAGTACTTC. The chain carries TRBV11-2 and TRBJ2-7; TRBD1 matches 7 bases. V dropped 0 bases and J dropped 3; count of bases not matched to a gene: 8. Germline CDR1 is SGHAT and CDR2 is FQNNGV. CDR3 length equals 16 residues.

This clonotype was seen repeatedly, ten times or more. V and J are TRBV4-1 and TRBJ2-7; D could derive from TRBD1 or TRBD2 (5 bases each). The CDR3 runs to 12 residues. Germline V gene lookup returns CDR1 MGHRA and CDR2 YSYEKL. The V end lost 3 bases, the J end lost 3 bases, and 6 bases lay between the germline ends. The chain's CDR3 is CASSQGVYEQYF. The CDR3 DNA follows: TGCGCCAGCAGCCAGGGGGTCTACGAGCAGTACTTC.

The chain is built from TRBV29-1 and TRBJ2-2; no firm D call. The CDR3 runs 14 residues. Trimming pared 0 bases from V and 4 bases from J, leaving 9 bases between. Germline loops: CDR1 SQVTM, CDR2 ANQGSEA. The CDR3 loop reads CSVEDGTTTGELFF. The CDR3 DNA follows: TGCAGCGTTGAAGATGGTACAACCACCGGGGAGCTGTTTTTT.

This clonotype was found a few times. A read error may account for a junction end that differs from germline. This chain joins TRBV4-1 and TRBJ2-3; weak D call: TRBD1 (6 bases). This CDR3 spans 15 amino acids. Germline CDR1 is MGHRA and CDR2 is YSYEKL. Written as DNA, the CDR3 is TGTGCCAGCAGCCTACGGACAGCAAACACAGATACGCAGTATTTT. Amino acids: CASSLRTANTDTQYF.

The chain carries TRBV27 and TRBJ1-5, with 10 positions matching TRBD1. Trimming at V came to 5 bases and at J to 7 bases, leaving 5 bases not matched to a gene. CDR1 and CDR2 from the germline V gene are MNHEY and SMNVEV (reference sequence). The CDR3 consists of 14 residues. CDR3: CASSDGTGVQPQHF. CDR3 bases: TGTGCCAGCAGTGACGGGACAGGGGTACAGCCCCAGCATTTT.

The V and J genes are TRBV12-3 or TRBV12-4 and TRBJ1-2; maybe TRBD1 (5 bases). This CDR3 contains 13 residues. Trimming took off 5 bases at V and 6 bases at J, with 13 bases between the two ends. Here the CDR3 DNA reads TGTGCCAGCAGTCCGTGGGGGGGGAATGGCTACACCTTC. It is translated as CASSPWGGNGYTF.